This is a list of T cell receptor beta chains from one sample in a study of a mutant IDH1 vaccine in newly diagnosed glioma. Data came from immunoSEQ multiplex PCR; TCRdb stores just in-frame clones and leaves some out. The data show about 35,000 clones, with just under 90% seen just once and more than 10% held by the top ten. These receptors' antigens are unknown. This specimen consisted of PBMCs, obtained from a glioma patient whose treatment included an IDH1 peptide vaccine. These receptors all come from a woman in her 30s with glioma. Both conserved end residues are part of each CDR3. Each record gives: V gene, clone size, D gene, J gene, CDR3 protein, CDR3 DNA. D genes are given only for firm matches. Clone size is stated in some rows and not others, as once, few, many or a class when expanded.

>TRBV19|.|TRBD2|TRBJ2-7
CASSVSGGSTYEQYF
TGTGCCAGTTCGGTGAGCGGGGGCTCAACCTACGAGCAGTACTTC
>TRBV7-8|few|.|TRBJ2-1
CASSLSILSYNEQFF
TGTGCCAGCAGCTTGTCCATACTCTCCTACAATGAGCAGTTCTTC
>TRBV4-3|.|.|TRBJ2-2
CASSQVTNTGELFF
TGCGCCAGCAGCCAAGTTACAAACACCGGGGAGCTGTTTTTT
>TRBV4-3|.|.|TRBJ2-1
CASSQGVAGYNEQFF
TGCGCCAGCAGCCAAGGGGTCGCGGGCTACAATGAGCAGTTCTTC
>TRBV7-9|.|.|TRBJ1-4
CASSPRSLRGEKLFF
TGTGCCAGCAGCCCCCGAAGTCTTAGAGGAGAAAAACTGTTTTTT
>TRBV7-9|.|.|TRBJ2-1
CASSLGSAGAADEQFF
TGTGCCAGCAGCTTAGGATCTGCCGGGGCGGCCGATGAGCAGTTCTTC
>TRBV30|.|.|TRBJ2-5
CAWSTNWQETQYF
TGTGCCTGGAGTACCAACTGGCAAGAGACCCAGTACTTC
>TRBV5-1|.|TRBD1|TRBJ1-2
CASSSTGGPNYGYTF
TGCGCCAGCAGCAGTACAGGGGGCCCAAACTATGGCTACACCTTC
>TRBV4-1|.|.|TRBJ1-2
CASSQAGAYGYTF
TGCGCCAGCAGCCAAGCGGGCGCCTATGGCTACACCTTC
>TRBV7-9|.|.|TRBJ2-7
CASSLAVVYEQYF
TGTGCCAGCAGCTTAGCCGTAGTCTACGAGCAGTACTTC
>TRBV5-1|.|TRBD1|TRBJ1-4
CASSLEGTQGANEKLFF
TGCGCCAGCAGCTTGGAGGGGACACAGGGGGCGAATGAAAAACTGTTTTTT